A single sample is the source of the 25 T cell receptor beta chains below, sequenced in a study of shared clonotypes between healthy human individuals. Sequencing used immunoSEQ multiplex PCR; TCRdb keeps in-frame clones, though not all of them. Among about a million clones, around 75% were seen once, and the ten largest hold approximately 1.5%. Sequenced sample: memory CD4+ T cells sorted from blood. Subset given: CD45RA-negative fraction. The receptors here all came from a man between 18 and 29 years old in good health.

The chain uses TRBV4-1 and TRBJ1-1, with D perhaps matching TRBD1 (5 bases). Germline V lookup: CDR1 MGHRA, CDR2 YSYEKL. Deletions cut 3 bases from V and 2 bases from J, with 19 bases between. This CDR3 is 17 amino acids long. The CDR3 protein is CASSQPSGQTVNTEAFF. The CDR3 DNA follows: TGCGCCAGCAGCCAGCCTTCAGGGCAGACAGTTAACACTGAAGCTTTCTTT.

The chain carries TRBV30 and TRBJ1-2; D ambiguous. CDR3 size: 15 residues. CDR1 GTSNPN and CDR2 SVGIG come from the germline V gene (reference sequence). V was cut by 0 bases and J by 4 bases, with 15 bases left in between. The CDR3 here is CAWSVTGVTSYGYTF. For the CDR3, the DNA is TGTGCCTGGAGTGTAACTGGAGTTACAAGCTATGGCTACACCTTC.

This clone showed up just a few times. The chain recombines TRBV6-6 with TRBJ2-5, with D possibly TRBD2 on 5 matching bases. V was pared by 5 bases and J by 4 bases, with 11 bases between. This CDR3 has 13 amino acids. From germline, CDR1 is MNHNY and CDR2 SVGAGI (reference sequence). The CDR3 loop reads CASSRDYGETQYF. DNA of the CDR3: TGTGCCAGCAGTCGAGACTACGGAGAGACCCAGTACTTC.

The J gene is TRBJ1-3, the V gene TRBV19; 7 bases line up with TRBD1. There are 13 residues in the CDR3. Germline CDR1 and CDR2: LNHDA and SQIVND (reference sequence). The J segment lost 9 bases and the V segment lost 6 bases, leaving 8 bases of the junction unmatched. CDR3 sequence (DNA): TGTGCCAGTAGAAGACAGGGACCAGGCACCATATATTTT. Protein: CASRRQGPGTIYF.

CDR3 sequence: CASSLNENSPLHF. DNA of the CDR3: TGTGCCAGCAGCTTAAATGAGAATTCACCCCTCCACTTT. The rearrangement joins TRBV11-1 to TRBJ1-6; D is ambiguous. CDR3 length: 13 residues. Germline V gives CDR1 SGHAT, CDR2 FQDESV (reference sequence). Trimming removed 2 bases from V and 7 bases from J, with 6 bases in between.

This rearrangement joins TRBV9 to TRBJ2-2, with 9 bases identical to TRBD2. CDR1 is SGDLS and CDR2 is YYNGEE in the germline V gene. J lost 7 bases, V lost 0 bases, and 13 bases had no gene match. This CDR3 spans 18 amino acids. CDR3 DNA sequence: TGTGCCAGCAGCGTAGGTAGTAGCGGGGGCAGGAAGAGCGGGGAGCTGTTTTTT. It specifies CASSVGSSGGRKSGELFF.

This clone was recorded many times. The sample holds other DNA sequences that translate to the same CDR3. The V and J genes are TRBV9 and TRBJ2-1; D not resolved. Germline V gives CDR1 SGDLS, CDR2 YYNGEE. V gave up 0 bases and J gave up 0 bases, with 7 bases separating them. The CDR3 covers 15 residues. CDR3 in amino acids: CASSVAASSYNEQFF. The CDR3 bases are TGTGCCAGCAGCGTAGCGGCTAGCTCCTACAATGAGCAGTTCTTC.

V usage is TRBV5-1 and J usage is TRBJ2-1; maybe TRBD1 (6 bases). Germline values: CDR1 SGHRS, CDR2 YFSETQ. V lost 0 bases and J lost 2, with 15 bases in between. This CDR3 spans 17 amino acids. CDR3 DNA: TGCGCCAGCAGCTTGGGGGGGCGCGGCGGCCCCTACAATGAGCAGTTCTTC. This translates into CASSLGGRGGPYNEQFF.

V gene TRBV4-3 combines with J gene TRBJ2-7; D gene ambiguous. Germline V gene data show CDR1 as LGHNA and CDR2 as YSLEER. The germline V and J ends were trimmed by 1 base and 0 bases, with 4 bases remaining between them. The CDR3 is 13 residues long. The CDR3: CASSQGVSYEQYF. CDR3 DNA sequence: TGCGCCAGCAGCCAAGGAGTCTCCTACGAGCAGTACTTC.

The sample holds a few counts of this clone. In DNA form, the CDR3 reads TGCAGTGCTGCCCAGGGAAACACCATATATTTT. Protein: CSAAQGNTIYF. The rearrangement uses TRBV20-1 and TRBJ1-3; D not certain. The germline V gene has CDR1 DFQATT and CDR2 SNEGSKA (reference sequence). The CDR3 is made up of 11 amino acids. V was shortened by 5 bases and J by 4 bases, with 6 bases between the two germline ends.

This chain uses TRBV30 with TRBJ1-6; 9 nucleotides agree with TRBD1. The J segment lost 7 bases and the V segment lost 6 bases, leaving 4 bases of the junction unmatched. The CDR3 length is 13 residues. Per germline, CDR1 GTSNPN and CDR2 SVGIG (reference sequence). DNA of the CDR3: TGTGCCTGTTGGACAGGGGCAAATTCACCCCTCCACTTT. This encodes CACWTGANSPLHF.

This chain links TRBV5-1 with TRBJ2-1; weak D call: TRBD1 (6 bases). The CDR3 covers 14 residues. Germline CDR1 SGHRS, CDR2 YFSETQ. The ends were cut back, 0 bases at V and 8 bases at J, with 12 bases in the middle. The CDR3 region has the DNA TGCGCCAGCAGCTTGGACAGTCCAGGGGATGAGCAGTTCTTC. Its translation is CASSLDSPGDEQFF.

The rearrangement joins TRBV5-1 to TRBJ2-4; tentatively, D is TRBD2 (5 bases). Germline CDR1 is SGHRS and CDR2 is YFSETQ. Trimming stripped 4 bases from V and 3 bases from J, with 17 bases between. The CDR3 covers 16 residues. In nucleotides, the CDR3 is TGCGCCAGCAGCCCGGACCCACGACGGGGCAAAAACATTCAGTACTTC. Amino acid sequence: CASSPDPRRGKNIQYF.

About this clone: Its ends do not fully match the called genes, so a read error is possible. The chain uses TRBV6-1 and TRBJ2-7; 10 bases map to TRBD2. Per the germline V gene, CDR1 is MNHNS and CDR2 is SASEGT. The CDR3 extends over 15 amino acids. CDR3 protein: CASSEVWLAGDSFPF. The CDR3 nucleotides are TGTGCCAGCAGTGAAGTTTGGCTAGCGGGGGATTCCTTCCCCTTC.

The chain employs TRBV5-4 and TRBJ2-2; no clear D gene. CDR1 and CDR2 (germline): SGHNT, YYREEE (reference sequence). Trimming cost V 0 bases and J 1 base, with 4 bases left between them. There are 14 residues in the CDR3. In DNA form, the CDR3 reads TGTGCCAGCAGCTTGGATGGGAACACCGGGGAGCTGTTTTTT. Its protein product is CASSLDGNTGELFF.

The chain employs TRBV10-3 and TRBJ2-3; D not resolved. Germline CDR1 is ENHRY and CDR2 is SYGVKD. Trimming took off 0 bases at V and 5 bases at J, with 3 bases between the two ends. CDR3 size: 12 residues. The CDR3 loop reads CAISESGDTQYF. CDR3 DNA sequence: TGTGCCATCAGTGAGTCGGGAGATACGCAGTATTTT.

The rearrangement uses TRBV19 and TRBJ2-7; perhaps TRBD2 as D (6 bases). Per the germline V gene, CDR1 is LNHDA and CDR2 is SQIVND (reference sequence). This CDR3 is built from 14 residues. Deletions cut 6 bases from V and 3 bases from J, with 15 bases between. The chain's CDR3 is CASSQGLTNYEQYF. CDR3 in DNA: TGTGCCAGTAGCCAGGGACTGACGAACTACGAGCAGTACTTC.

This rearrangement joins TRBV11-2 to TRBJ1-3, with 8 nucleotides matching TRBD1. This CDR3 region has 16 residues. The V gene's germline CDR1 is SGHAT and CDR2 FQNNGV. V dropped 4 bases and J dropped 0; count of bases not matched to a gene: 5. In DNA, the CDR3 is TGTGCCAGCAGCTCCCGGGACAGGCTCTCTGGAAACACCATATATTTT. It specifies CASSSRDRLSGNTIYF.

The rearrangement joins TRBV12-5 to TRBJ2-3, with TRBD2 matching over 10 bases. V gave up 0 bases and J gave up 0 bases; unmatched junction bases: 6. Germline V gene data show CDR1 as LGHNT and CDR2 as FRNRAP. The CDR3 has 18 residues. The CDR3 is CASGLVPRTSGSTDTQYF. CDR3 nucleotides: TGTGCTAGTGGTTTGGTACCCCGGACTAGCGGAAGCACAGATACGCAGTATTTT.

This rearrangement joins TRBV5-6 to TRBJ1-4; TRBD1 matches 9 bases. Trimming removed 3 bases from V and 5 bases from J; junction bases left unmatched: 8. There are 16 residues in the CDR3. CDR1 and CDR2 from the germline V gene are SGHDT and YYEEEE. CDR3 DNA sequence: TGTGCCAGCAGCTCCCCTGGGACAGGGAGGAATGAAAAACTGTTTTTT. Amino acid sequence: CASSSPGTGRNEKLFF.

The chain combines TRBV30 with TRBJ2-7; a possible D gene is TRBD1 (6 bases). Trimming left V 0 bases short and J 0 bases short, with 15 bases between. Per germline, CDR1 GTSNPN and CDR2 SVGIG (reference sequence). The CDR3 totals 16 residues. The CDR3 DNA reads TGTGCCTGGAGTGTACAGGGTGCGCGTAGCTCCTACGAGCAGTACTTC. Translated: CAWSVQGARSSYEQYF.

The rearrangement joins TRBV29-1 to TRBJ1-1; possibly TRBD1 for D (6 bases). The CDR3 runs 14 residues. Germline V gene lookup returns CDR1 SQVTM and CDR2 ANQGSEA. V lost 3 bases and J lost 4, with 15 bases in between. CDR3 DNA sequence: TGCAGCGTTGAGATAACAGGGTTGCGCACTGAAGCTTTCTTT. Its translation: CSVEITGLRTEAFF.

The V and J genes are TRBV19 and TRBJ2-3, with D perhaps TRBD1 (5 bases). Germline CDR1 reads LNHDA; CDR2 reads SQIVND (reference sequence). This CDR3 has 14 amino acids. Trimming cost V 1 base and J 2 bases, with 7 bases left between them. The CDR3 reads CASSIGRATDTQYF. The CDR3 DNA is TGTGCCAGTAGTATAGGCAGGGCCACAGATACGCAGTATTTT.

The chain couples TRBV10-3 to TRBJ2-6, with 8 positions matching TRBD1. There are 17 residues in the CDR3. The V and J ends lost 10 bases and 2 bases, in that order; junction bases with no gene match: 13. Germline V gene lookup returns CDR1 ENHRY and CDR2 SYGVKD. For the CDR3, the DNA is TGTGCCAGCTGTCAGGGGGCGGTAACGGCTGGGGCCAACGTCCTGACTTTC. It is translated as CASCQGAVTAGANVLTF.

J is TRBJ1-1 and V is TRBV27; D unresolved. CDR3 length equals 14 residues. The V end lost 10 bases, the J end lost 4 bases, and 19 bases lay between the germline ends. Germline values: CDR1 MNHEY, CDR2 SMNVEV (reference sequence). The CDR3 DNA is TGTGCCATGCCTAAGATAGGGAGGAGCACTGAAGCTTTCTTT. It translates to CAMPKIGRSTEAFF.